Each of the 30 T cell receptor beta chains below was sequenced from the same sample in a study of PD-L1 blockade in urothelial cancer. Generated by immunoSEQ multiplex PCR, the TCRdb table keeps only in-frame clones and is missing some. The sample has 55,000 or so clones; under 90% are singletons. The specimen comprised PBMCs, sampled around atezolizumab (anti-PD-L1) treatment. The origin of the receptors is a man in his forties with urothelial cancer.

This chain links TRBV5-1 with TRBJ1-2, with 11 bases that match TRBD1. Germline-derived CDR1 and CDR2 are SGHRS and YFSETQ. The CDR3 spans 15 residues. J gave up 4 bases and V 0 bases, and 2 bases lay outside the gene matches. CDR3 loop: CASSLEGQGVYGYTF. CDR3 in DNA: TGCGCCAGCAGCTTGGAGGGACAGGGGGTCTATGGCTACACCTTC.

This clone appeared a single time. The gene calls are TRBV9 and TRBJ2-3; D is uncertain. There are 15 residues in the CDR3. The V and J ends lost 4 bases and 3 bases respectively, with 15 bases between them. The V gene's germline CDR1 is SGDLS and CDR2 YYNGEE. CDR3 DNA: TGTGCCAGCAGCTTCGACTGGAGCTCTACAGATACGCAGTATTTT. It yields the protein CASSFDWSSTDTQYF.

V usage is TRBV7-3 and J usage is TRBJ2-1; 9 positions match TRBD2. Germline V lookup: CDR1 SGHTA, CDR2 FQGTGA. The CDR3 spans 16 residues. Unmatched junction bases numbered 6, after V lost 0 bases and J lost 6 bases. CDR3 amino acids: CASSLTRAGGSNEQFF. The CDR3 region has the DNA TGTGCCAGCAGCTTAACGCGGGCGGGAGGGAGCAATGAGCAGTTCTTC. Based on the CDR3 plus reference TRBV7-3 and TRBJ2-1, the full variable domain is GAGVSQTPSNKVTEKGKYVELRCDPISGHTALYWYRQSLGQGPEFLIYFQGTGAADDSGLPNDRFFAVRPEGSVSTLKIQRTERGDSAVYLCASSLTRAGGSNEQFFGPGTRLTVL.

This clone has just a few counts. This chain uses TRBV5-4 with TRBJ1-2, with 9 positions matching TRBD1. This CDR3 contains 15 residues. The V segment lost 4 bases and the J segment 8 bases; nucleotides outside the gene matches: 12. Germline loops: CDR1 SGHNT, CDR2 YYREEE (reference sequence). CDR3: CASSHDGTGRDGYTF. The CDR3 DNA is TGTGCCAGCAGCCACGATGGGACAGGGAGGGACGGCTACACCTTC.

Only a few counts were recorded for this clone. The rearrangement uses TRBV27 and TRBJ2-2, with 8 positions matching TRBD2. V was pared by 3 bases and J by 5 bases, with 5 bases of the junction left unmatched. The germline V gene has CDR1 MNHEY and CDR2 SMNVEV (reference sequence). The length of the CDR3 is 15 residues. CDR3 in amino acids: CASSFSGAGTGELFF. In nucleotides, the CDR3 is TGTGCCAGCAGTTTTAGCGGGGCAGGGACCGGGGAGCTGTTTTTT.

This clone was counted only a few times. The CDR3 is CASTDRAGDTGELFF. CDR3 sequence (DNA): TGTGCCAGCACCGACCGGGCAGGGGATACCGGGGAGCTGTTTTTT. The chain has TRBV25-1 and TRBJ2-2, with D possibly TRBD1 on 6 matching bases. The CDR3 runs to 15 residues. V was cut by 7 bases and J by 5 bases, with 17 bases left in between. Germline V gene sequence: CDR1 MGHDK, CDR2 SYGVNS.

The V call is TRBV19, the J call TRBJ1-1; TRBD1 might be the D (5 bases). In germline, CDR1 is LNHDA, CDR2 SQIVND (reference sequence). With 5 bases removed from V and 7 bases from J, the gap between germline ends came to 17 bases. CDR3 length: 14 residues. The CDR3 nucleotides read TGTGCCAGTAGTGGCAGGGAAGGTGGACATGAAGCTTTCTTT. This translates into CASSGREGGHEAFF. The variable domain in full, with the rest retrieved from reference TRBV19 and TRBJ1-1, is DGGITQSPKYLFRKEGQNVTLSCEQNLNHDAMYWYRQDPGQGLRLIYYSQIVNDFQKGDIAEGYSVSREKKESFPLTVTSAQKNPTAFYLCASSGREGGHEAFFGQGTRLTVV.

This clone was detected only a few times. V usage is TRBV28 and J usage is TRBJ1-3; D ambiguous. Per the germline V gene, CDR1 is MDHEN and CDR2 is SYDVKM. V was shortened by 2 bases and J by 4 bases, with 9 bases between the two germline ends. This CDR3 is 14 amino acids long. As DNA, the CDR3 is TGTGCCAGCAGTTTACTGGGAGGAGGAAACACCATATATTTT. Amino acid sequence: CASSLLGGGNTIYF.

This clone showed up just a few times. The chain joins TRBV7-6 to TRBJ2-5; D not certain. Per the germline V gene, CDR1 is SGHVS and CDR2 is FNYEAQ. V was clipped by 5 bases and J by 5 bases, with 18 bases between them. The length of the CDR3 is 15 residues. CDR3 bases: TGTGCCAGCAGCCCCCCCGGTGAGGCCTGGGAGACCCAGTACTTC. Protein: CASSPPGEAWETQYF.

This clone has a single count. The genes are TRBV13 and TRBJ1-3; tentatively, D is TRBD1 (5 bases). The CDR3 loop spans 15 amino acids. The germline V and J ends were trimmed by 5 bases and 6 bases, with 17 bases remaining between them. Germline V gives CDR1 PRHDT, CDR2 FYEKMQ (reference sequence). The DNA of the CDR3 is TGTGCCAGCAGCACCGGTCCAGGGCGCGAAAACACCATATATTTT. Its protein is CASSTGPGRENTIYF.

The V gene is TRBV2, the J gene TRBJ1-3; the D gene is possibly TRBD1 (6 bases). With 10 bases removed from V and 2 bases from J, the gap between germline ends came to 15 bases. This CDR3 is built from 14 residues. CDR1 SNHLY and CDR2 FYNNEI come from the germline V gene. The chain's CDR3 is CATKSRTAGNTIYF. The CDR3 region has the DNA TGTGCCACCAAGTCAAGGACAGCTGGAAACACCATATATTTT.

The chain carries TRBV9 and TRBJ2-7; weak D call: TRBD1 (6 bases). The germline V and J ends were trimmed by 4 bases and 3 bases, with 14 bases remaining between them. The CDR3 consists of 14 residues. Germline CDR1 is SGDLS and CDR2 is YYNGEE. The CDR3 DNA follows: TGTGCCAGCAGCCCTACTTGGACAGACTACGAGCAGTACTTC. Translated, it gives CASSPTWTDYEQYF.

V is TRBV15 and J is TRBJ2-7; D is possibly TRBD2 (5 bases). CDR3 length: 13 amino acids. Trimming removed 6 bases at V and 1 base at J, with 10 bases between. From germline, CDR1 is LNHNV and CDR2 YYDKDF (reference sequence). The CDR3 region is CATRRTASYEQYF. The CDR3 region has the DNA TGTGCCACCAGGAGGACTGCTTCCTACGAGCAGTACTTC.

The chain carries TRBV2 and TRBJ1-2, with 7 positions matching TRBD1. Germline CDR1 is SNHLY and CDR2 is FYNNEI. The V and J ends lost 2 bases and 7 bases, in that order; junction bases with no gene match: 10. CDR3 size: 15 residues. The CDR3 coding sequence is TGTGCCAGCAGTGAATTCGACAGGGTTCGAAGTGGCTACACCTTC. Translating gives CASSEFDRVRSGYTF.

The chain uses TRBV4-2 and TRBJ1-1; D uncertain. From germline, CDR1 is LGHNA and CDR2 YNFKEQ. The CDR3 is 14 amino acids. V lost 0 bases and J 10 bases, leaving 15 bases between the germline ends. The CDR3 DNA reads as TGTGCCAGCAGCCAAGAGACTCGGAGAGACTTAGCTTTCTTT. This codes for CASSQETRRDLAFF.

Here the CDR3 DNA reads TGTGCCAGCTCACCAAGAGAGTCCGCCCGGGACTCTCAAGGAGGGATGGACCCAGATACGCAGTATTTT. Translation: CASSPRESARDSQGGMDPDTQYF. The chain links TRBV18 to TRBJ2-3, with D possibly TRBD2 on 6 matching bases. The V gene's germline CDR1 is KGHSH and CDR2 LQKENI. Trimming pared 2 bases from V and 4 bases from J, leaving 37 bases between. The CDR3 runs to 23 residues.

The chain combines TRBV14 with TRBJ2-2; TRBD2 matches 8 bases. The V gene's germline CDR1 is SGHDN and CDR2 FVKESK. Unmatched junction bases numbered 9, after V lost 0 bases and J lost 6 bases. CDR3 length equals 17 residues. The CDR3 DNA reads TGTGCCAGCAGCCAAGATGGGGTAGCGGGAAGGGCCGGGGAGCTGTTTTTT. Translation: CASSQDGVAGRAGELFF.

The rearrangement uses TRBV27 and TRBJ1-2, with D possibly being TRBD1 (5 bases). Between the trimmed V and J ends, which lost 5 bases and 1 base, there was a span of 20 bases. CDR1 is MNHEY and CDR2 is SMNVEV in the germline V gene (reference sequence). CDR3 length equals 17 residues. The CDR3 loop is CASSPYFLPDSNYGYTF. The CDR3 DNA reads TGTGCCAGCAGTCCATATTTCCTACCCGACAGTAACTATGGCTACACCTTC.

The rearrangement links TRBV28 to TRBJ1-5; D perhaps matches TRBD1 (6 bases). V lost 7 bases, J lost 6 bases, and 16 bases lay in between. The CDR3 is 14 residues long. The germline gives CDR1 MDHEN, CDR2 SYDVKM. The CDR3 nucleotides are TGTGCCAGCACTAACGGGGGGCTTGTTCAGCCCCAGCATTTT. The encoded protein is CASTNGGLVQPQHF.

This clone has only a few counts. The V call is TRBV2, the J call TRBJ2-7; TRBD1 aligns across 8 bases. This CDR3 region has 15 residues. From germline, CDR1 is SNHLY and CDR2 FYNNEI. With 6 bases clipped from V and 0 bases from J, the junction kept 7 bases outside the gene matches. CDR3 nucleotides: TGTGCCAGCAGAGCTATCACAGGGGGCTCCTACGAGCAGTACTTC. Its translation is CASRAITGGSYEQYF.

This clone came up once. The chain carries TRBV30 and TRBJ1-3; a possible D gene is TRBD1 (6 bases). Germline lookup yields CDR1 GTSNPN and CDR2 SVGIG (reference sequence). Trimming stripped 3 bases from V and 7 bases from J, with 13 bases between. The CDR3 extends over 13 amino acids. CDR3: CAWRQGQWNTIYF. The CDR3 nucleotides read TGTGCCTGGAGACAGGGTCAGTGGAACACCATATATTTT.

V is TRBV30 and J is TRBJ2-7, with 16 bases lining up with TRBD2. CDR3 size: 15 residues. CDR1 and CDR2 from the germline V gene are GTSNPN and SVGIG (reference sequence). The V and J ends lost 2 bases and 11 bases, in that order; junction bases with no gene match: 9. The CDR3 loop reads CAWSRPGTSGRAEYF. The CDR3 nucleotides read TGTGCCTGGAGTCGTCCCGGGACTAGCGGGAGGGCCGAGTACTTC.

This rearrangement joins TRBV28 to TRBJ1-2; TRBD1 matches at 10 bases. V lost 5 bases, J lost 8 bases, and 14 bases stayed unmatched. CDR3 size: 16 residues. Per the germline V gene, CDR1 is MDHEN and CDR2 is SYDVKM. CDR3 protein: CASSPGQGGLKGGYTF. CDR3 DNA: TGTGCCAGCAGTCCAGGACAGGGGGGGCTCAAAGGCGGCTACACCTTC.

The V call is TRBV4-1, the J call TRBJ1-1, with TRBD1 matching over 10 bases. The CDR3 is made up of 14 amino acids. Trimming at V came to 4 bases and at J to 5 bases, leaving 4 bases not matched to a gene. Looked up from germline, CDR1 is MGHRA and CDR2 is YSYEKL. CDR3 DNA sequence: TGCGCCAGCAGCCGGGGACAGGGGCGGACTGAAGCTTTCTTT. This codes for CASSRGQGRTEAFF.

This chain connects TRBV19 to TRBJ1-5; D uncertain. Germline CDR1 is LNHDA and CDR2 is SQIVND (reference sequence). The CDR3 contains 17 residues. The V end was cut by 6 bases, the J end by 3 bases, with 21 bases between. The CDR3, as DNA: TGTGCCAGTAGCCCAGGCGGCGGGAGTCGAAACAATCAGCCCCAGCATTTT. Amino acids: CASSPGGGSRNNQPQHF.

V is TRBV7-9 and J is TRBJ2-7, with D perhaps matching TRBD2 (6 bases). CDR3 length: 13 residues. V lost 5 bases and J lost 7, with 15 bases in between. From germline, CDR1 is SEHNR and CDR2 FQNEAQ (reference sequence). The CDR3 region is CASSPGTGYEQYF. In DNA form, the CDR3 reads TGTGCCAGCAGCCCCGGGACTGGATATGAGCAGTACTTC.

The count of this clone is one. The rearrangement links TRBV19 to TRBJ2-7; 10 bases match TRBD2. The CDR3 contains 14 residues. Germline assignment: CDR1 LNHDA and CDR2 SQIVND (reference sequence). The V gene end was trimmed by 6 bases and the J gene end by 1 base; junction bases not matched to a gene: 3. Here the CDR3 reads CASRRTSGSYEQYF. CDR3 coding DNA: TGTGCCAGTAGGAGGACTAGCGGTTCCTACGAGCAGTACTTC.

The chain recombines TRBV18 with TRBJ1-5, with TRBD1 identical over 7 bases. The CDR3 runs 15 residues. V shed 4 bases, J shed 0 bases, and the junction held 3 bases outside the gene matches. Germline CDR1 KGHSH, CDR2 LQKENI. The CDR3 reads CASSQGTVSNQPQHF. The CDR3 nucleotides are TGTGCCAGCTCACAGGGGACAGTTAGCAATCAGCCCCAGCATTTT.

The CDR3 nucleotides are TGTGCCTGGAGTAGCGGAGGGGGGGCAGATACGCAGTATTTT. Its translation: CAWSSGGGADTQYF. This chain uses TRBV30 with TRBJ2-3; TRBD2 might be the D (7 bases). The V end was cut by 2 bases, the J end by 4 bases, with 13 bases between. The germline gives CDR1 GTSNPN, CDR2 SVGIG (reference sequence). This CDR3 contains 14 residues.

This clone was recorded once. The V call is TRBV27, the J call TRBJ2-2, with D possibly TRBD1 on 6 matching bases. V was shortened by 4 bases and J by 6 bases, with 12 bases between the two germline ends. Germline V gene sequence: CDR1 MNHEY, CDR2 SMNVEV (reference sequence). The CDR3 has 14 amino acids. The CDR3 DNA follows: TGTGCCAGCAGTTACTTGGGGGCGGCCGGGGAGCTGTTTTTT. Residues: CASSYLGAAGELFF.